Here is one TCR beta chain with its context. V dropped 3 bases and J dropped 3; count of bases not matched to a gene: 4. Per germline, CDR1 SGHDT and CDR2 YYEEEE. This CDR3 is 14 amino acids long. Assay: immunoSEQ multiplex PCR; the TCRdb copy retains only in-frame clones and omits some. The sample has 40,000 or so clones; 70% to 80% are singletons. This entry belongs to a study of OX40 agonist ivuxolimab in advanced cancers. The clonotype originates from an adult with an advanced solid tumor such as melanoma, head and neck, liver or kidney cancer. The source was CD4+ or CD8+ T cells sorted from blood, collected in a trial of the OX40 agonist ivuxolimab. This chain links TRBV5-6 with TRBJ2-7, with 9 bases matching TRBD1. The CDR3 nucleotides are TGTGCCAGCAGCTCGGGACAGGGTGGCTACGAGCAGTACTTC. It yields the protein CASSSGQGGYEQYF.